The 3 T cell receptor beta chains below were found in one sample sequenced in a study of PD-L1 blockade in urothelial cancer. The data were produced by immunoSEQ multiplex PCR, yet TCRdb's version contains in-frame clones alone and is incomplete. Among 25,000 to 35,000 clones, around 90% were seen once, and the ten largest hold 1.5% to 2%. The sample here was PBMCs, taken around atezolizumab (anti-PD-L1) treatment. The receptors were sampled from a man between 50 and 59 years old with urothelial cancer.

CDR3 region: CASRRGSLYEQYF. The DNA of the CDR3 is TGTGCCAGCAGGCGCGGGAGTTTATACGAGCAGTACTTC. The rearrangement links TRBV27 to TRBJ2-7, with TRBD2 matching 7 bases. The V gene end was trimmed by 6 bases and the J gene end by 4 bases; junction bases not matched to a gene: 6. Germline V gene lookup returns CDR1 MNHEY and CDR2 SMNVEV (reference sequence). The CDR3 is made up of 13 amino acids.

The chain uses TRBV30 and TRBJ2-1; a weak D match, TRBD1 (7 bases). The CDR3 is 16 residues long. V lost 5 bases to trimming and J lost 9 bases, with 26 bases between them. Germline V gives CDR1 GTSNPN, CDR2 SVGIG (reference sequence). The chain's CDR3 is CAWAYRGGLLGLEQFF. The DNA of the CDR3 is TGTGCCTGGGCATACAGGGGAGGATTGTTAGGACTTGAGCAGTTCTTC. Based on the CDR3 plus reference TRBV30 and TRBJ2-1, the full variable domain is SQTIHQWPATLVQPVGSPLSLECTVEGTSNPNLYWYRQAAGRGLQLLFYSVGIGQISSEVPQNLSASRPQDRQFILSSKKLLLSDSGFYLCAWAYRGGLLGLEQFFGPGTRLTVL.

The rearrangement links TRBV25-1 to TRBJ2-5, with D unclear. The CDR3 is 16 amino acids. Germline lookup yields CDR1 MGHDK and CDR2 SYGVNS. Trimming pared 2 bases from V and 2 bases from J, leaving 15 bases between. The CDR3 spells CASSEPKHLTQETQYF. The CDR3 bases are TGTGCCAGCAGTGAACCCAAGCACCTTACGCAAGAGACCCAGTACTTC.